This T cell receptor beta chain was obtained from a study of memory CD4+ T cells and cytomegalovirus serostatus. Germline lookup yields CDR1 KGHSH and CDR2 LQKENI. The CDR3 has 12 residues. V lost 4 bases and J 1 base, leaving 5 bases between the germline ends. Data came from immunoSEQ multiplex PCR; TCRdb stores just in-frame clones and leaves some out. The sample contains tens of thousands of clones, less than 80% of which appear only once. Single viable CD3+CD4+CD8-CD45RO+ cells were sorted as the memory CD4+ T cells. The chain carries TRBV18 and TRBJ2-7; D call uncertain. Sequenced sample: memory CD4+ T cells from blood. The sequence was obtained from an adult in good health and CMV-seronegative. The DNA of the CDR3 is TGTGCCAGCTCACTAACTTCCTACGAGCAGTACTTC. It specifies CASSLTSYEQYF.